This TCR beta chain was sequenced in a study of blood T cell repertoires in COVID-19. In germline, CDR1 is LGHDT, CDR2 YNNKEL (reference sequence). V lost 1 base and J lost 2; bases outside the gene matches: 4. The CDR3 is 16 residues long. The table came from immunoSEQ multiplex PCR; TCRdb's copy has only in-frame clones and leaves some out. The sample carries under 200,000 clones, about 88% recorded once. This sequence originates from a man between 60 and 75 years old with COVID-19, enrolled during active disease. Sequencing input: peripheral blood. The V and J genes are TRBV3-1 (or the pseudogene TRBV3-2) and TRBJ2-1; 8 nucleotides line up with TRBD2. The CDR3 region is CASSQVAGMTYNEQFF. The CDR3 bases are TGTGCCAGCAGCCAAGTAGCGGGGATGACCTACAATGAGCAGTTCTTC.